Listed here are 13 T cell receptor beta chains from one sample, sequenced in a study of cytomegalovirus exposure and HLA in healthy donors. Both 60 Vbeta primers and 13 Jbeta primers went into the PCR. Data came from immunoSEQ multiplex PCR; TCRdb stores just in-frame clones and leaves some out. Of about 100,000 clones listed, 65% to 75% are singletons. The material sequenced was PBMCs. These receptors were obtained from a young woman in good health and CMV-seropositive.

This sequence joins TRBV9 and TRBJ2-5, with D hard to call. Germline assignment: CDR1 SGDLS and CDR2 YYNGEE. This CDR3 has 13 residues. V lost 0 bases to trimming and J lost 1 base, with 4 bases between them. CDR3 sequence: CASSVGLQETQYF. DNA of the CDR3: TGTGCCAGCAGCGTAGGACTCCAAGAGACCCAGTACTTC.

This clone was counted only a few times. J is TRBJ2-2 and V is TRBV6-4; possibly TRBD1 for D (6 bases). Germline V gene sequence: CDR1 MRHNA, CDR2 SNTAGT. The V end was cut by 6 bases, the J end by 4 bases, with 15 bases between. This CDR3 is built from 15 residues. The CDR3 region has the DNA TGTGCCAGCAGCGTACAGGGCCGAGGCACCGGGGAGCTGTTTTTT. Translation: CASSVQGRGTGELFF.

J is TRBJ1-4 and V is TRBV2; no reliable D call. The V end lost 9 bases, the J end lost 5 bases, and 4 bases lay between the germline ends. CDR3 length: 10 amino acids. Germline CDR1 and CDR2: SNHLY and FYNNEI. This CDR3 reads CASLNEKLFF. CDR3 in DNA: TGTGCCAGTCTAAATGAAAAACTGTTTTTT.

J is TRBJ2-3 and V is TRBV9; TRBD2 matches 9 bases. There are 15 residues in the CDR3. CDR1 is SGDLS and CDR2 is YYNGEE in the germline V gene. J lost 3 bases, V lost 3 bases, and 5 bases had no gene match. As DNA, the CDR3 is TGTGCCAGCAGCGGGACTAGCGAGGGGACAGATACGCAGTATTTT. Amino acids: CASSGTSEGTDTQYF.

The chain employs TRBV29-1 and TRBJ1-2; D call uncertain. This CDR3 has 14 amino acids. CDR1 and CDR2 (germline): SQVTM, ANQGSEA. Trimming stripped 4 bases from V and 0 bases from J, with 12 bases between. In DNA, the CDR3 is TGCAGCGTTGCCACGGTGAGCACTAACTATGGCTACACCTTC. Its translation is CSVATVSTNYGYTF.

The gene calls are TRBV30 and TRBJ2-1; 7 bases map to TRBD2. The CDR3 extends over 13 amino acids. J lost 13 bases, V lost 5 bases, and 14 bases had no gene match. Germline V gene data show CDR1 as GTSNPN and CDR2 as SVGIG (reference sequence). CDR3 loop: CAWGSLQLAHQFF. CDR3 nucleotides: TGTGCCTGGGGCTCGCTACAACTAGCGCACCAGTTCTTC.

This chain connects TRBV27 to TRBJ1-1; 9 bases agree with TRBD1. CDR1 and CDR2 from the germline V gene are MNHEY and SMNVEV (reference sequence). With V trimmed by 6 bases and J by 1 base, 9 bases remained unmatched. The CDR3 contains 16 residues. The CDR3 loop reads CASRPDRGVANTEAFF. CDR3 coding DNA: TGTGCCAGCAGGCCGGACAGGGGTGTTGCGAACACTGAAGCTTTCTTT.

The CDR3 sequence is CASSMLKSGTGPYEQYF. CDR3 nucleotides: TGTGCCAGCAGTATGCTCAAATCCGGGACAGGGCCCTACGAGCAGTACTTC. The chain carries TRBV27 and TRBJ2-7; 9 bases line up with TRBD1. This CDR3 has 17 amino acids. Looked up from germline, CDR1 is MNHEY and CDR2 is SMNVEV (reference sequence). Trimming removed 5 bases from V and 2 bases from J; junction bases left unmatched: 13.

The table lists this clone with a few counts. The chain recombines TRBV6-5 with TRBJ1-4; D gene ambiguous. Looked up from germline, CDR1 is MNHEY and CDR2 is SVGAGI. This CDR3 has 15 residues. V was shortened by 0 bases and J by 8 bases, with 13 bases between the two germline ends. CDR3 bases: TGTGCCAGCAGTTACTCGCCTCACCCGCGGGAAAAACTGTTTTTT. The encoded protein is CASSYSPHPREKLFF.

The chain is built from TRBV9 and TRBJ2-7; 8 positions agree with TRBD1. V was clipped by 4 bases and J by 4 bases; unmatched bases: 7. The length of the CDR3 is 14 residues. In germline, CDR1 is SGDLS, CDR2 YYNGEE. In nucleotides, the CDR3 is TGTGCCAGCAGCCCGACGGGACAGGCTTACGAGCAGTACTTC. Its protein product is CASSPTGQAYEQYF.

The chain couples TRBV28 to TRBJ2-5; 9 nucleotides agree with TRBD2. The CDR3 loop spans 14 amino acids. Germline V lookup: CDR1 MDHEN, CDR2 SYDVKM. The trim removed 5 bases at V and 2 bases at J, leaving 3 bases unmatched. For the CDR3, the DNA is TGTGCCAGCAGTCTAGCGGGGATTCAAGAGACCCAGTACTTC. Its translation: CASSLAGIQETQYF. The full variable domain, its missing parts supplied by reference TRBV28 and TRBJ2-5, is DVKVTQSSRYLVKRTGEKVFLECVQDMDHENMFWYRQDPGLGLRLIYFSYDVKMKEKGDIPEGYSVSREKKERFSLILESASTNQTSMYLCASSLAGIQETQYFGPGTRLLVL.

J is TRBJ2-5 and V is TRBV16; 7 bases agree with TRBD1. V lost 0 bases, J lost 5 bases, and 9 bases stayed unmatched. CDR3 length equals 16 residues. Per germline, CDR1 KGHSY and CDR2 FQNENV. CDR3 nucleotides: TGTGCCAGCAGCCAATCGAGACAGGGCAGGGGTGAGACCCAGTACTTC. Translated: CASSQSRQGRGETQYF.

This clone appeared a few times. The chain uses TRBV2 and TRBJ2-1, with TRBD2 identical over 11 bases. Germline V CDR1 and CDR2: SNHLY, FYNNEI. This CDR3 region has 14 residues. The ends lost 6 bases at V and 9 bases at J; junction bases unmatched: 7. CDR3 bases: TGTGCCAGCAGGGTAGCGGGAGGGCCGGGTGAGCAGTTCTTC. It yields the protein CASRVAGGPGEQFF.